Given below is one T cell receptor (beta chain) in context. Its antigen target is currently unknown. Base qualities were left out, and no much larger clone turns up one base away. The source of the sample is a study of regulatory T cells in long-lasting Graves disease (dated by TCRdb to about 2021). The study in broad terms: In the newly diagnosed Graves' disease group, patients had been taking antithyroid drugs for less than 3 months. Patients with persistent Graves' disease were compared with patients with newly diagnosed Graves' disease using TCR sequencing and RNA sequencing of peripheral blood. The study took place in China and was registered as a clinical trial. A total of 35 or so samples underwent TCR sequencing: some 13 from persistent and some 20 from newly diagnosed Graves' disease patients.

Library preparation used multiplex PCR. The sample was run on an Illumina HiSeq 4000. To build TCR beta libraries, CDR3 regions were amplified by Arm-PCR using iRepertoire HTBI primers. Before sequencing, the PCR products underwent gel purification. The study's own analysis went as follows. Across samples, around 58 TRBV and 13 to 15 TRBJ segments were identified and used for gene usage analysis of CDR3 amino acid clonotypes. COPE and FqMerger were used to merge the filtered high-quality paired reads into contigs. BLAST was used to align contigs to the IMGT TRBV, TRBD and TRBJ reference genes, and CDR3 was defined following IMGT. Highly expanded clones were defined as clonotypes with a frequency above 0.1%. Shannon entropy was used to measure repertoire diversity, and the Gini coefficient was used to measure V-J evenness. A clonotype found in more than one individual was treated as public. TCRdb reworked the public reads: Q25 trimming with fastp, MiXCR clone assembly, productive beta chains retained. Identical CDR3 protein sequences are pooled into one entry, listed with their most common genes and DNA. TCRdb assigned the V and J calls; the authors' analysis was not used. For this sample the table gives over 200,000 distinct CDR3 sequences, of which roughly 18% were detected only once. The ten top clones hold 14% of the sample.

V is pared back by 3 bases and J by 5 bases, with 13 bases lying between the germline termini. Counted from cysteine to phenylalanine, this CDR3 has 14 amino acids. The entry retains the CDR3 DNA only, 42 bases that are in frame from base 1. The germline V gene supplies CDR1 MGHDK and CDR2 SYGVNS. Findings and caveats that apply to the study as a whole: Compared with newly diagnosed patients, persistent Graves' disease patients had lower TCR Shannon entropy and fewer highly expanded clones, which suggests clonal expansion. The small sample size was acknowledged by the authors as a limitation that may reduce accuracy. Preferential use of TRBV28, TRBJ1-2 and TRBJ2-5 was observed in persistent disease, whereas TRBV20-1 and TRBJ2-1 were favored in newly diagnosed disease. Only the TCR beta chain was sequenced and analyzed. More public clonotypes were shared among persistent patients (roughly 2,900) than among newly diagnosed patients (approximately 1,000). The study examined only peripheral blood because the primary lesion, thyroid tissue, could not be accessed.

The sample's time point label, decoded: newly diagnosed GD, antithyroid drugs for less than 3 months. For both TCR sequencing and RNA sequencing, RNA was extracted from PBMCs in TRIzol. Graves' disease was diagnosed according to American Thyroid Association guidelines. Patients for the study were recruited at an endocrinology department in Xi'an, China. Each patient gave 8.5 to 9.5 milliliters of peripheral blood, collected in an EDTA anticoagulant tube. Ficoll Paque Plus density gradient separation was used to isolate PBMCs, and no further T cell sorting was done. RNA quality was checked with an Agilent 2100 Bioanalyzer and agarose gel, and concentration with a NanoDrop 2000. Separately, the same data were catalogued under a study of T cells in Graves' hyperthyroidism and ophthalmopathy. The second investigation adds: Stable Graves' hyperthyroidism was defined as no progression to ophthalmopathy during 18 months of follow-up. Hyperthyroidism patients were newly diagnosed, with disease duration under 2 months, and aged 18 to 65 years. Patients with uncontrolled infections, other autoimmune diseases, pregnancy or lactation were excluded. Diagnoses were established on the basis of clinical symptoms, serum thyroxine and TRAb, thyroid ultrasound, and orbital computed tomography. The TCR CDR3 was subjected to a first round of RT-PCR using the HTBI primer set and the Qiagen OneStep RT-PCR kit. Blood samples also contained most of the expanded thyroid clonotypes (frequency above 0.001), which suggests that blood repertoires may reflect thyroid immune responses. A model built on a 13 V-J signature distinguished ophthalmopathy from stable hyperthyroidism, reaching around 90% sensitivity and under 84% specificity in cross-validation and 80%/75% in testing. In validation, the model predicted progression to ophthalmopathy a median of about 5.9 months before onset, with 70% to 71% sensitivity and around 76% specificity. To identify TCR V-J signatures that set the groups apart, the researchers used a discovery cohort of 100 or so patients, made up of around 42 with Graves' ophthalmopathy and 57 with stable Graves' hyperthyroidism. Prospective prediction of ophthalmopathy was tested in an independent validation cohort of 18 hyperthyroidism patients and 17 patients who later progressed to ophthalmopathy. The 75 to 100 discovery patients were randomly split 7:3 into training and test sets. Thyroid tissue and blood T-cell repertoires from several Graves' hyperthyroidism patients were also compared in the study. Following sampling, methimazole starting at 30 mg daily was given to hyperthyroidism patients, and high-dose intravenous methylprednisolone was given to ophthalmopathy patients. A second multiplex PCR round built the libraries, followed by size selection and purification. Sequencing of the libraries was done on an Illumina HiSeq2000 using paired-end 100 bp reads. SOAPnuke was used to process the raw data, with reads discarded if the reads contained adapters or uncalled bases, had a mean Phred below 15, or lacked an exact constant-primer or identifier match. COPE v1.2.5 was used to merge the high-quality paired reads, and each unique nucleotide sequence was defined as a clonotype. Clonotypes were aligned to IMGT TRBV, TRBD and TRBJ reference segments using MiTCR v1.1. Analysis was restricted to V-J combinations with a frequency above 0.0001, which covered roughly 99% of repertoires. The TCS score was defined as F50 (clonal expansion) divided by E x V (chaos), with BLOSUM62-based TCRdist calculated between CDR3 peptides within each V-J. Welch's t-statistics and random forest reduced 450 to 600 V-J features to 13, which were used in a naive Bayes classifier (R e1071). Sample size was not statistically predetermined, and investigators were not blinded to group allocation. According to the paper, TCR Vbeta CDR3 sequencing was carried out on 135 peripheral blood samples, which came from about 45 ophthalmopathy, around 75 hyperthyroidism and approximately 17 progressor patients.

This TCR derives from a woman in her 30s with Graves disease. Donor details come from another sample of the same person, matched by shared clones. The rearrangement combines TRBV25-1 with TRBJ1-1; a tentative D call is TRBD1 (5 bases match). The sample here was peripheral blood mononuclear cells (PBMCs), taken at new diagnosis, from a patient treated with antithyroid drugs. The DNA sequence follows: TGTGCCAGCAGTGAGCCCACAGGTTTGACTGAAGCTTTCTTT. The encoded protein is CASSEPTGLTEAFF.